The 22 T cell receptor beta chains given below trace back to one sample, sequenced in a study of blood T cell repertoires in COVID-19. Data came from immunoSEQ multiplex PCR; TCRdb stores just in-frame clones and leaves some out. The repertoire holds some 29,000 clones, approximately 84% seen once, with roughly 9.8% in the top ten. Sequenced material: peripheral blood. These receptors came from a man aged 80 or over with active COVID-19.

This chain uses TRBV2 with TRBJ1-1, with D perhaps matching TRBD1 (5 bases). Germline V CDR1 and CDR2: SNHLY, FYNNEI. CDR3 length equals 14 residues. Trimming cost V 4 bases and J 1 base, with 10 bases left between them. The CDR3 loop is CASSVGGWNTEAFF. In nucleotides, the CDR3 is TGTGCCAGCAGTGTGGGGGGTTGGAACACTGAAGCTTTCTTT.

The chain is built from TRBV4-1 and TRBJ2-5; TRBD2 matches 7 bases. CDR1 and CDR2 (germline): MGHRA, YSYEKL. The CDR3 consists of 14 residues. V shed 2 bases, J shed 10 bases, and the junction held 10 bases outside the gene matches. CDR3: CASSQSLAARDQYF. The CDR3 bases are TGCGCCAGCAGCCAATCCCTAGCGGCGCGGGACCAGTACTTC.

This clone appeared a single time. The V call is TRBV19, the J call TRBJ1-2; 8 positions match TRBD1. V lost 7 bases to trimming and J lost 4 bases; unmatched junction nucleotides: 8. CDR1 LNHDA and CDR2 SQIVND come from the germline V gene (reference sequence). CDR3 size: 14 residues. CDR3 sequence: CASTPPGQVYGYTF. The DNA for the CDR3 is TGTGCCAGTACCCCCCCGGGACAGGTCTATGGCTACACCTTC.

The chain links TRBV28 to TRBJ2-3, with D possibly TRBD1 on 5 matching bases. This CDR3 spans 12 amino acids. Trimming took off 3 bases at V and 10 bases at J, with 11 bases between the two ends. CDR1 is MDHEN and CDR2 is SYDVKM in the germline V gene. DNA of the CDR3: TGTGCCAGCAGTTTGAAGGGGTTAGCGCAGTATTTT. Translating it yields CASSLKGLAQYF.

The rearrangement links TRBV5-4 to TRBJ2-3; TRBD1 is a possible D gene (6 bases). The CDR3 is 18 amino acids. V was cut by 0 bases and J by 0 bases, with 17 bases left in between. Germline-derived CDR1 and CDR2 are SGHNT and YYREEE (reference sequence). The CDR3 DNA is TGTGCCAGCAGCTTGGTCTCTTTTGGGACAACTAGCACAGATACGCAGTATTTT. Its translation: CASSLVSFGTTSTDTQYF.

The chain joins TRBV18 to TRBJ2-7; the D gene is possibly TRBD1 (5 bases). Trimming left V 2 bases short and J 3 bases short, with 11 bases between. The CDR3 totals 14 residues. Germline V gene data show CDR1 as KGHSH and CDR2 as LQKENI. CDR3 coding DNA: TGTGCCAGCTCACCATTTTCGGACAACTACGAGCAGTACTTC. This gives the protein CASSPFSDNYEQYF.

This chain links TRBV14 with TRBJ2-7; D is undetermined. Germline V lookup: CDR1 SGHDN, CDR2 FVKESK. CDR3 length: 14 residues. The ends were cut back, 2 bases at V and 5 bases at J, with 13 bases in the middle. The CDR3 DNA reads TGTGCCAGCAGCCAACTCCTATTGTTGGACGAGCAGTACTTC. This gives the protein CASSQLLLLDEQYF.

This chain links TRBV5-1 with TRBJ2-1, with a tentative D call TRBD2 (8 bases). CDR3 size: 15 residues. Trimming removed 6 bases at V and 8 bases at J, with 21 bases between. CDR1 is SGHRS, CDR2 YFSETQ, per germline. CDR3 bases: TGCGCCAGCACCGAGGGGGCGGGGGGCCTGCATGAGCAGTTCTTC. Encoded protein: CASTEGAGGLHEQFF.

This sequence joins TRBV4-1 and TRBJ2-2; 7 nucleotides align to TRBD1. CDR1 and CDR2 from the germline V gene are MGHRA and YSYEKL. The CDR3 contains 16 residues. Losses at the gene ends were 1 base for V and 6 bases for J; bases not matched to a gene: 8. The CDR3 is CASSQGQGSLAGELFF. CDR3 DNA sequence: TGCGCCAGCAGCCAAGGACAGGGAAGTTTGGCCGGGGAGCTGTTTTTT.

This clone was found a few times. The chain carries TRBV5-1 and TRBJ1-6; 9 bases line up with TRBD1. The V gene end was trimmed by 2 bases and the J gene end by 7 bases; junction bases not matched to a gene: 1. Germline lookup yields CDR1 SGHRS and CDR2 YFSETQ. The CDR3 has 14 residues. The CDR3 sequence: CASSLQGANSPLHF. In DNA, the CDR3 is TGCGCCAGCAGCTTACAGGGGGCCAATTCACCCCTCCACTTT.

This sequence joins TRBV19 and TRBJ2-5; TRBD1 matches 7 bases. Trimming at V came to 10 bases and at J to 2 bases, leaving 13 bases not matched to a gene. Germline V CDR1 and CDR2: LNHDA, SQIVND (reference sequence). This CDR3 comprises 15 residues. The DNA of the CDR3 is TGTGCCACCACCTTCAGTAGGGGACAGCAAGAGACCCAGTACTTC. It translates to CATTFSRGQQETQYF. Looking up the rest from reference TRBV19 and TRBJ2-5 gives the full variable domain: DGGITQSPKYLFRKEGQNVTLSCEQNLNHDAMYWYRQDPGQGLRLIYYSQIVNDFQKGDIAEGYSVSREKKESFPLTVTSAQKNPTAFYLCATTFSRGQQETQYFGPGTRLLVL.

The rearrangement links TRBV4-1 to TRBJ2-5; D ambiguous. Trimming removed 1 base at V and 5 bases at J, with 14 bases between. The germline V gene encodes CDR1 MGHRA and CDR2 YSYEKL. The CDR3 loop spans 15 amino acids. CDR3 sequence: CASSQGSLREETQYF. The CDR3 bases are TGCGCCAGCAGCCAAGGATCGCTGAGAGAGGAGACCCAGTACTTC.

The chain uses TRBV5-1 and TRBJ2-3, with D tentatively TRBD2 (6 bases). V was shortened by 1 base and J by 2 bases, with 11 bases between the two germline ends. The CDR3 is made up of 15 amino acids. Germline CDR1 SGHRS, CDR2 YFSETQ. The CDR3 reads CASSLRLDFTDTQYF. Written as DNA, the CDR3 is TGCGCCAGCAGCTTGAGACTAGATTTCACAGATACGCAGTATTTT.

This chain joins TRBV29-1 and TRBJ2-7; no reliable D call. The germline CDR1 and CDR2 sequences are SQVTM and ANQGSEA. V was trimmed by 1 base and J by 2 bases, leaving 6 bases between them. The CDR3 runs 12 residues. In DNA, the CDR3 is TGCAGCGTTGAAGGCGATACCTACGAGCAGTACTTC. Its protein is CSVEGDTYEQYF.

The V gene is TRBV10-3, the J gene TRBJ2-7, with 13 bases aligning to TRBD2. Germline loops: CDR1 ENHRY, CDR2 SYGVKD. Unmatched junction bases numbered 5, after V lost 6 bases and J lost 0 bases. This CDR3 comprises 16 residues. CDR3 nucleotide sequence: TGTGCCATCAGCCCGGGACTAGCGGGGTTCTCCTACGAGCAGTACTTC. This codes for CAISPGLAGFSYEQYF.

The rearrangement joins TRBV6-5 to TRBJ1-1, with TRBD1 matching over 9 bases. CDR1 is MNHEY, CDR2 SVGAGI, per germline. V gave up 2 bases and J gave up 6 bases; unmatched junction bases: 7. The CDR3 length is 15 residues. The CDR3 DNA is TGTGCCAGCAGTTACGGAGGGACAGGGAAGGCTGAAGCTTTCTTT. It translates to CASSYGGTGKAEAFF.

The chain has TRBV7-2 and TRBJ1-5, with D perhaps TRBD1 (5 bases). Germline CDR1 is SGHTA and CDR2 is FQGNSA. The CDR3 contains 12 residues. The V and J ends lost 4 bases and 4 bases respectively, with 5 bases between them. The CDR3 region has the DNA TGTGCCAGCAGCTCAGGGAATCAGCCCCAGCATTTT. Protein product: CASSSGNQPQHF.

DNA for the CDR3: TGTGCCAGCAGCGTAGCGGGTAGCGCGTACAATGAGCAGTTCTTC. Its protein is CASSVAGSAYNEQFF. The rearrangement links TRBV9 to TRBJ2-1; D is possibly TRBD2 (5 bases). V lost 0 bases and J lost 4, with 11 bases in between. The germline V gene encodes CDR1 SGDLS and CDR2 YYNGEE. The CDR3 has 15 amino acids.

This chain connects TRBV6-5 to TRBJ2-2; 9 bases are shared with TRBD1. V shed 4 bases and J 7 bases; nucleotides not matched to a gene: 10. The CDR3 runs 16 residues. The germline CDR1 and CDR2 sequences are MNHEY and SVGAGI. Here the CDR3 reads CASSSPGQGGGGELFF. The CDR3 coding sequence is TGTGCCAGCAGTTCACCGGGACAGGGCGGTGGCGGGGAGCTGTTTTTT.

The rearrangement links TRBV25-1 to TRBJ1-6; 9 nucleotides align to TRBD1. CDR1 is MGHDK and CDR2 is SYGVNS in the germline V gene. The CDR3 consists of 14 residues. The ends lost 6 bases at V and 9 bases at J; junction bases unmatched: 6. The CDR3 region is CASRGQGFGSPLHF. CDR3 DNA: TGTGCCAGCAGGGGACAGGGATTCGGTTCACCCCTCCACTTT.

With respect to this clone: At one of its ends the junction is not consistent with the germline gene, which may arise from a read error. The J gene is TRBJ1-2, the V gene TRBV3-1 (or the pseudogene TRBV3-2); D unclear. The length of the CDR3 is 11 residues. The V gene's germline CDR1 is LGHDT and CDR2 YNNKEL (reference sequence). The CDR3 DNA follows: TGTGCCAGCAGCCACTCGAGTCGGGTCTTCTTC. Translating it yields CASSHSSRVFF.

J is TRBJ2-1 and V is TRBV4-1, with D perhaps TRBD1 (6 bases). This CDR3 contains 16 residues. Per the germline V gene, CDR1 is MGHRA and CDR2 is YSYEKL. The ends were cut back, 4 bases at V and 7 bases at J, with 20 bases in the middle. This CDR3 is CASSPPGMGARNEQFF. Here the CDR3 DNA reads TGCGCCAGCAGCCCCCCGGGTATGGGGGCGCGGAATGAGCAGTTCTTC.